The 20 T cell receptor beta chains in this list originate from one sample, sequenced in a study of T cell responses to AZD1222 COVID-19 vaccine. The method was immunoSEQ multiplex PCR; TCRdb's version includes in-frame clones alone and lacks a portion of them. The sample carries 120,000 to 150,000 clones, roughly 86% recorded once. The sample consisted of peripheral blood, taken 28 days after the second AZD1222 dose. These receptors all stem from an adult who received the AZD1222 COVID-19 vaccine.

The chain's CDR3 is CASKTGTVSYEQYF. CDR3 bases: TGTGCCAGCAAGACCGGGACAGTGTCCTACGAGCAGTACTTC. This chain joins TRBV28 and TRBJ2-7; TRBD1 agrees at 7 bases. Germline V lookup: CDR1 MDHEN, CDR2 SYDVKM. This CDR3 contains 14 residues. V shed 7 bases and J 1 base; nucleotides not matched to a gene: 7.

The V and J genes are TRBV10-1 and TRBJ2-2, with 11 bases that match TRBD2. CDR1 and CDR2 from the germline V gene are WNHNN and SYGVQD (reference sequence). The CDR3 runs to 14 residues. V lost 8 bases to trimming and J lost 10 bases; unmatched junction nucleotides: 9. DNA for the CDR3: TGCGCCAGCGCGACTAGCGGGGCACACGCGGAGCTGTTTTTT. Residues: CASATSGAHAELFF.

The chain links TRBV30 to TRBJ1-5; the D gene is possibly TRBD1 (5 bases). The length of the CDR3 is 16 residues. Germline-derived CDR1 and CDR2 are GTSNPN and SVGIG (reference sequence). The V and J ends lost 5 bases and 3 bases respectively, with 20 bases between them. CDR3 region: CAWESGRRGDNQPQHF. In DNA form, the CDR3 reads TGTGCCTGGGAAAGTGGGCGGAGAGGGGACAATCAGCCCCAGCATTTT. The variable domain in full, completed from reference TRBV30 and TRBJ1-5, reads SQTIHQWPATLVQPVGSPLSLECTVEGTSNPNLYWYRQAAGRGLQLLFYSVGIGQISSEVPQNLSASRPQDRQFILSSKKLLLSDSGFYLCAWESGRRGDNQPQHFGDGTRLSIL.

The V call is TRBV5-4, the J call TRBJ2-5; 8 bases are shared with TRBD2. The J segment lost 5 bases and the V segment lost 4 bases, leaving 4 bases of the junction unmatched. CDR3 length: 13 residues. CDR1 is SGHNT and CDR2 is YYREEE in the germline V gene (reference sequence). CDR3 in DNA: TGTGCCAGCAGCAAGACTAGCGTCGAGACCCAGTACTTC. Protein sequence: CASSKTSVETQYF.

This clone was detected only once. The V call is TRBV30, the J call TRBJ1-2; possibly TRBD1 for D (6 bases). Between the trimmed V and J ends, which lost 0 bases and 3 bases, there was a span of 11 bases. Germline V gene sequence: CDR1 GTSNPN, CDR2 SVGIG (reference sequence). This CDR3 contains 14 residues. The CDR3 DNA follows: TGTGCCTGGAGTGTACTTGGACAGTACTATGGCTACACCTTC. It translates to CAWSVLGQYYGYTF.

V usage is TRBV5-1 and J usage is TRBJ2-5; D gene unclear. There are 14 residues in the CDR3. Germline V lookup: CDR1 SGHRS, CDR2 YFSETQ. Trimming took 7 bases from V and 5 from J, leaving 18 bases between them. CDR3 sequence: CASSRSSREETQYF. The CDR3 coding sequence is TGCGCCAGCTCCCGGTCATCCCGTGAGGAGACCCAGTACTTC.

This clone has only a few counts. The chain combines TRBV14 with TRBJ2-1, with 10 bases that match TRBD2. From germline, CDR1 is SGHDN and CDR2 FVKESK. This CDR3 spans 15 amino acids. Trimming took 4 bases from V and 7 from J; bases not matched to a gene: 7. CDR3 in DNA: TGTGCCAGCAGCCTCGGGACTAGCGCATGGAATGAGCAGTTCTTC. Protein product: CASSLGTSAWNEQFF. The full variable domain, completed using reference TRBV14 and TRBJ2-1, is EAGVTQFPSHSVIEKGQTVTLRCDPISGHDNLYWYRRVMGKEIKFLLHFVKESKQDESGMPNNRFLAERTGGTYSTLKVQPAELEDSGVYFCASSLGTSAWNEQFFGPGTRLTVL.

The chain employs TRBV4-2 and TRBJ2-7; 7 bases fit TRBD1. CDR3 length equals 15 residues. Germline CDR1 LGHNA, CDR2 YNFKEQ. V was clipped by 0 bases and J by 6 bases; unmatched bases: 8. CDR3 amino acids: CASSQEGQGDREQYF. The CDR3 DNA follows: TGTGCCAGCAGCCAAGAAGGGCAGGGGGATCGCGAGCAGTACTTC.

CDR3 amino acids: CASSRDIQETQYF. Here the CDR3 DNA reads TGTGCCAGTAGCCGGGACATTCAAGAGACCCAGTACTTC. The V and J genes are TRBV19 and TRBJ2-5, with a weak D call TRBD1 (6 bases). The CDR3 runs 13 residues. V was pared by 6 bases and J by 2 bases, with 10 bases between. The germline V gene encodes CDR1 LNHDA and CDR2 SQIVND (reference sequence).

The chain is built from TRBV13 and TRBJ1-2; D gene ambiguous. The CDR3 length is 13 residues. The V end was cut by 0 bases, the J end by 4 bases, with 6 bases between. Germline assignment: CDR1 PRHDT and CDR2 FYEKMQ (reference sequence). The DNA for the CDR3 is TGTGCCAGCAGCTTAGGTGGGAGCTATGGCTACACCTTC. Its translation: CASSLGGSYGYTF.

This chain connects TRBV2 to TRBJ2-2; D could derive from TRBD1 or TRBD2 (5 bases each). The CDR3 is 15 residues long. V was pared by 5 bases and J by 6 bases, with 16 bases between. Germline-derived CDR1 and CDR2 are SNHLY and FYNNEI. CDR3 nucleotide sequence: TGTGCCAGCAGTCTGAGAGGGGCTGGCCCCGGGGAGCTGTTTTTT. Encoded protein: CASSLRGAGPGELFF.

The chain uses TRBV4-1 and TRBJ2-2; D perhaps matches TRBD1 (6 bases). V was shortened by 5 bases and J by 8 bases, with 18 bases between the two germline ends. CDR3 length: 15 residues. Germline lookup yields CDR1 MGHRA and CDR2 YSYEKL. The CDR3 region is CASSAPTGLEGELFF. CDR3 bases: TGCGCCAGCAGCGCCCCGACAGGTCTTGAGGGGGAGCTGTTTTTT.

The rearrangement joins TRBV10-3 to TRBJ2-3, with D unclear. Trimming cost V 10 bases and J 1 base, with 12 bases left between them. CDR1 is ENHRY and CDR2 is SYGVKD in the germline V gene. CDR3 length: 13 residues. The CDR3 DNA reads as TGTGCCACCGTAGCCGCTGGCACAGATACGCAGTATTTT. It codes for CATVAAGTDTQYF.

This chain uses TRBV19 with TRBJ2-7; 15 bases line up with TRBD2. Germline CDR1 is LNHDA and CDR2 is SQIVND (reference sequence). The length of the CDR3 is 18 residues. The ends lost 6 bases at V and 4 bases at J; junction bases unmatched: 13. The DNA for the CDR3 is TGTGCCAGTAGGGGACTTACCGGGACTAGCGGGGGGCGGTACGAGCAGTACTTC. Translation gives CASRGLTGTSGGRYEQYF.

Comment on this clone: Other DNA sequences in the sample encode the same CDR3. The chain links TRBV19 to TRBJ2-3; no firm D call. CDR3 size: 11 residues. Germline CDR1 reads LNHDA; CDR2 reads SQIVND (reference sequence). The V and J ends lost 6 bases and 2 bases respectively, with 3 bases between them. CDR3 in DNA: TGTGCCAGTAGCACCACAGATACGCAGTATTTT. Protein: CASSTTDTQYF.

The chain recombines TRBV30 with TRBJ1-6, with D tentatively TRBD1 (6 bases). This CDR3 spans 16 amino acids. Between the trimmed V and J ends, which lost 2 bases and 1 base, there was a span of 12 bases. Germline-derived CDR1 and CDR2 are GTSNPN and SVGIG (reference sequence). This CDR3 is CAWSIGGASYNSPLHF. The CDR3 DNA sequence: TGTGCCTGGAGTATAGGGGGGGCTTCCTATAATTCACCCCTCCACTTT.

This sequence joins TRBV30 and TRBJ1-2, with a tentative D call TRBD1 (5 bases). The CDR3 has 15 amino acids. V was shortened by 3 bases and J by 0 bases, with 14 bases between the two germline ends. In germline, CDR1 is GTSNPN, CDR2 SVGIG (reference sequence). CDR3 residues: CAWRPGAASNYGYTF. CDR3 DNA: TGTGCCTGGAGGCCTGGGGCAGCATCTAACTATGGCTACACCTTC. Looking up the rest from reference TRBV30 and TRBJ1-2 gives the full variable domain: SQTIHQWPATLVQPVGSPLSLECTVEGTSNPNLYWYRQAAGRGLQLLFYSVGIGQISSEVPQNLSASRPQDRQFILSSKKLLLSDSGFYLCAWRPGAASNYGYTFGSGTRLTVV.

The rearrangement uses TRBV18 and TRBJ2-1; TRBD1 agrees at 7 bases. Germline V gene data show CDR1 as KGHSH and CDR2 as LQKENI. The length of the CDR3 is 15 residues. Trimming took 3 bases from V and 2 from J; bases not matched to a gene: 4. The CDR3 here is CASSPTGSPYNEQFF. The DNA for the CDR3 is TGTGCCAGCTCACCGACAGGGAGCCCCTACAATGAGCAGTTCTTC.

CDR3 in amino acids: CASTVDAANTGELFF. CDR3 nucleotides: TGTGCCAGCACCGTGGACGCAGCGAACACCGGGGAGCTGTTTTTT. V is TRBV2 and J is TRBJ2-2, with D uncertain. This CDR3 has 15 residues. Trimming removed 7 bases at V and 0 bases at J, with 12 bases between. In germline, CDR1 is SNHLY, CDR2 FYNNEI.

This clone was seen only a few times. The rearrangement links TRBV12-5 to TRBJ1-4; 10 bases align to TRBD1. The junction had 10 bases not matched to a gene; V was cut back by 2 bases and J by 1 base. The CDR3 extends over 19 amino acids. The germline V gene has CDR1 LGHNT and CDR2 FRNRAP. The CDR3 is CASGLPARQGARTNEKLFF. The CDR3 DNA sequence: TGTGCTAGTGGTTTGCCCGCCCGACAGGGGGCGCGAACTAATGAAAAACTGTTTTTT.